Sequencing of this TCR beta chain was carried out in a study of glioma-infiltrating T cells. TCR alpha and beta CDR3 regions were amplified from RNA using iRepertoire nested multiplex PCR. TCRdb processed the multiplex PCR reads anew with MiXCR; each CDR3 protein has one entry. The repertoire holds about 210,000 distinct CDR3 sequences, with 30% to 40% as singletons. Findings of the study overall: Tissue-blood divergence was below expectation in non-neoplastic patients, above in gliomas.

The CDR3 sequence is 14 residues long. Trimming shortened V by 2 bases and J by 5 bases, and 13 bases separated the two germline ends. Germline CDR1 SGDLS, CDR2 YYNGEE. Details on this clonotype: The antigen is undetermined.

The source is a human donor with low-grade glioma or glioblastoma, undergoing nonglioma brain surgery, or in good health (not recorded which). The J gene is TRBJ2-5, the V gene TRBV9; no clear D. Material: glioma tissue, nonneoplastic brain tissue, or PBMCs (not recorded which). CDR3 DNA sequence: TGTGCCAGCAGCGTCGGGCCCGCCTTTGAGACCCAGTACTTC. Translated, it gives CASSVGPAFETQYF.